The clone carrying this TCR beta chain was seen many times. Its target is unknown. TCRdb re-called the 5' RACE reads through MiXCR, storing one row per CDR3 protein. The sample consists of 17,000 or so distinct CDR3 sequences, roughly 6.2% of them appearing once. The time point is: sample taken at primary tumor resection. The input material, whole RNA from tumor, nontumor lung or frozen PBMC, was sequenced unsorted. This entry belongs to a study of spatial heterogeneity in lung cancer. Across the study: Detection consistently captured more beta-chain sequences than alpha-chain sequences. Study observations and caveats: Tumors with more nonsynonymous mutations had more expanded intratumoral alpha and beta TCRs. Tumor T cell coverage was estimated at around 7.4% for alpha and more than 11% for beta chains.

CDR1 is MDHEN and CDR2 is SYDVKM in the germline V gene. Deletions cut 6 bases from V and 5 bases from J, with 13 bases between. This CDR3 contains 13 residues. This chain uses TRBV28 with TRBJ2-5; no clear D gene. The clonotype comes from a male donor with early-stage non-small cell lung cancer. The sequencing here drew on lung tumor tissue, taken at surgery. Written as DNA, the CDR3 is TGTGCCAGCAGCCGGGCTGCTATTGAGACCCAGTACTTC. Amino acid sequence: CASSRAAIETQYF.